This T cell receptor beta chain was sequenced for a study of CD8 T cells in ankylosing spondylitis (dated by TCRdb to 2017 to 2019). As for the study more broadly: The study profiled T cell receptor beta repertoires in healthy donors and ankylosing spondylitis patients to find disease-linked TCR variants. The whole study cohort included 108 healthy donors and 20 to 25 ankylosing spondylitis patients. Samples of peripheral blood were taken, and for ankylosing spondylitis patients, synovial fluid was collected as well. The research as a whole found: Some of the motif variants had been reported before in the synovial fluid and blood of reactive arthritis patients, a finding that suggests common disease-initiation mechanisms. Blood from ankylosing spondylitis patients appeared to be characterized by a TCR beta motif made up of eight highly homologous amino acid variants. The disease-linked clones showed a CD8+ phenotype and occurred at relatively low frequencies in peripheral blood. Significant enrichment of the disease-linked clones was reported in matched synovial fluid samples from ankylosing spondylitis patients.

CDR1 is given as SGDLS and CDR2 as YYNGEE, both from the germline V gene. The junction carries 22 bases between V and J, which are trimmed by 3 bases and 10 bases respectively. The CDR3 measures 15 amino acids from cysteine to phenylalanine. Of the read, only the CDR3 DNA is kept; its 45 bases are in frame from base 1. Data came from an Illumina HiSeq 2500. TCR beta libraries were prepared by quantitative 5'-RACE with molecular barcodes. On the study's bioinformatics: To identify disease-linked TCR variants, a new computational method was used, one built on a probabilistic model of VDJ rearrangement. In TCRdb, the public reads were trimmed at Q25 with fastp and aligned with MiXCR, with productive beta chains retained. CDR3 protein sequences are deduplicated, and each keeps its most common genes and DNA. The V and J calls and clone size are TCRdb's, not the authors'. The sample contains approximately 150,000 distinct CDR3 sequences, around a tenth of them found a single time. Roughly 16% of the sample belongs to the ten largest clones.

This clonotype has only a few counts. What antigen it recognizes has not been identified. No clone much larger than this one lies a single base away; base qualities are absent. This sequence uses TRBV9 and TRBJ1-1; TRBD1 might be the D gene, on 5 matching bases. What was sequenced was blood, either unsorted or a sorted T cell fraction (not recorded which). The sequence was obtained from a female donor with ankylosing spondylitis or in good health (not recorded which). The CDR3 region: CASSAGGGGPDVAFF. The nucleotides are TGTGCCAGCAGCGCTGGGGGTGGGGGACCCGATGTAGCTTTCTTT.